The T cell receptor beta chain under discussion was sequenced for a study of radiotherapy plus CTLA-4 blockade in lung cancer. Study summary: Disease control was present in 30% to 35% of patients, and objective responses in under 20%.

Germline values: CDR1 LNHDA, CDR2 SQIVND (reference sequence). Trimming stripped 7 bases from V and 0 bases from J, with 9 bases between. The CDR3 consists of 14 residues. Method: immunoSEQ multiplex PCR; TCRdb's copy keeps in-frame clones and lacks some. The sample includes over 100,000 clones, 81% of them seen just once. This clone showed up many times. Sequencing was performed on peripheral blood, taken from a patient treated with radiotherapy plus ipilimumab. The chain uses TRBV19 and TRBJ1-4, with a possible D match to TRBD1 (6 bases). The receptor was derived from a human donor with non-small cell lung cancer that progressed on radiotherapy plus ipilimumab. Some clones in this sample may be carry-over from other donors' samples. In nucleotides, the CDR3 is TGTGCCAGTACCAACAGGGCAACTAATGAAAAACTGTTTTTT. As protein: CASTNRATNEKLFF.